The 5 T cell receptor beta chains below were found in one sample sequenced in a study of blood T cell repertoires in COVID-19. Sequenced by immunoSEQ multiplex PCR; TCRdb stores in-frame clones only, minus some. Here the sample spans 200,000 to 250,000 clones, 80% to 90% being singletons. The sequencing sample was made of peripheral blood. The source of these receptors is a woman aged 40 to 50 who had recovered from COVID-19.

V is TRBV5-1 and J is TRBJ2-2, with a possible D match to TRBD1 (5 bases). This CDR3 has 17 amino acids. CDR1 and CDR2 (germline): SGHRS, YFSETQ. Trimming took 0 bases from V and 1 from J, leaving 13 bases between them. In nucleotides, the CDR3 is TGCGCCAGCAGCTTGGATCCCATGACAGTGAACACCGGGGAGCTGTTTTTT. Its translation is CASSLDPMTVNTGELFF.

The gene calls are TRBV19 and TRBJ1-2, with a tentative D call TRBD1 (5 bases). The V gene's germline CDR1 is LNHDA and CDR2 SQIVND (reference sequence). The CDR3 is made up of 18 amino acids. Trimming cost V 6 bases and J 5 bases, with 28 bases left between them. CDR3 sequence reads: CASSSVGSRDYRLYGYTF. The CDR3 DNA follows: TGTGCCAGTAGCTCCGTGGGGAGCAGGGACTACCGCCTTTATGGCTACACCTTC.

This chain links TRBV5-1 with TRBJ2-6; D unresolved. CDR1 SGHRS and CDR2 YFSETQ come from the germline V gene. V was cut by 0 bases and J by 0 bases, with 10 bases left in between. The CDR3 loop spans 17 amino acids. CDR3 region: CASSLEVAASGANVLTF. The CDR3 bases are TGCGCCAGCAGCTTGGAAGTAGCAGCCTCTGGGGCCAACGTCCTGACTTTC.

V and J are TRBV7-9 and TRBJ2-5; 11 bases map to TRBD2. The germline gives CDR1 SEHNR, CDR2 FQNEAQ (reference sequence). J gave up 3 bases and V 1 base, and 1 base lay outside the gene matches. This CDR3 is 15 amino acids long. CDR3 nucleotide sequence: TGTGCCAGCAGCTTAGGACTAGCGGGGAAAGAGACCCAGTACTTC. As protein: CASSLGLAGKETQYF.

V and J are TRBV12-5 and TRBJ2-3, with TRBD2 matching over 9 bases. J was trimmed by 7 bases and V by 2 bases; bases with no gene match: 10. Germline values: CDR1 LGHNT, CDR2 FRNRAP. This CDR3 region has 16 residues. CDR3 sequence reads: CASGLTSGRWLNTQYF. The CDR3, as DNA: TGTGCTAGTGGTTTGACTAGCGGGCGGTGGCTAAATACGCAGTATTTT.